This T cell receptor beta chain was captured in a study of shared clonotypes between healthy human individuals. Trimming cost V 4 bases and J 2 bases; bases outside gene matches: 6. This CDR3 is built from 15 residues. CDR1 and CDR2 (germline): SGHVS, FQNEAQ. Measured with immunoSEQ multiplex PCR; TCRdb has only the in-frame clones, and not every one. The sample holds around 2,000,000 clones, 95% seen once. The source material was naive CD4+ T cells sorted from blood. Subset noted: CD45RA+ positively selected. The genes are TRBV7-8 and TRBJ2-7, with 9 positions matching TRBD2. This TCR came from a young man in good health. As DNA, the CDR3 is TGTGCCAGCAGCTATTTAGCGGGAGTCACCTACGAGCAGTACTTC. Translating gives CASSYLAGVTYEQYF.